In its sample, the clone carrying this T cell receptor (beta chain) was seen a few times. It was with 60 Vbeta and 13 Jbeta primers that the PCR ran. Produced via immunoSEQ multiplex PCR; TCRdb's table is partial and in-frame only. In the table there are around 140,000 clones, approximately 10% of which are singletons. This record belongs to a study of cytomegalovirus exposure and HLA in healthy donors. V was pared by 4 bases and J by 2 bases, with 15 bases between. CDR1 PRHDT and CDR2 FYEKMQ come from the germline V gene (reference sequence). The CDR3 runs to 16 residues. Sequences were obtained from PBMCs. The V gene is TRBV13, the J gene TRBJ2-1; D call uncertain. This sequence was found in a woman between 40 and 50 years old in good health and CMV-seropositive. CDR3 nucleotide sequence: TGTGCCAGCAGCTCGAATGTCGATTCAGCCTACAATGAGCAGTTCTTC. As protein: CASSSNVDSAYNEQFF.